The rows below give T cell receptor beta chains drawn from one sample of a study of T-cell reconstitution after alpha-beta-depleted transplantation in children. TCRdb re-called the PCR reads with MiXCR, one entry per CDR3 protein. Of around 800,000 distinct CDR3 sequences detected, about 15% appear once; the ten largest clones hold just under 5%. The specimen was PBMCs, mostly from graft donor cells, collected 360 days after TCRalphabeta/CD19-depleted stem cell transplant. The receptors come from a male patient under 18 who had a stem cell transplant for acute lymphoblastic leukemia, so the T cells may come from the graft donor. The CDR3 runs from the conserved cysteine through the conserved F or W. The D gene is left open where the match is weak. Some rows have no size entry. The others give once, few or many, or a class for an expanded clone.

clone_size d_call j_call v_call cdr3_aa cdr3_nt
- - TRBJ2-7 TRBV5-1 CASSLLGPGEYEQYF TGCGCCAGCAGCTTGTTGGGCCCAGGGGAGTACGAGCAGTACTTC
many TRBD2 TRBJ2-3 TRBV27 CASSSLAGAWTDTQYF TGTGCCAGCAGTTCCCTAGCGGGAGCGTGGACAGATACGCAGTATTTT
- TRBD1 TRBJ1-2 TRBV5-1 CASSPDRGIYGYTF TGCGCCAGCAGCCCGGACAGGGGTATCTATGGCTACACCTTC
- - TRBJ1-2 TRBV25-1 CASSSGPGRGNYGYTF TGTGCCAGCAGTAGTGGTCCGGGCAGGGGAAACTATGGCTACACCTTC
few - TRBJ2-1 TRBV6-2/TRBV6-3 CASSYLTLGPAQFGDNEQFF TGTGCCAGCAGCTACCTAACCCTAGGGCCTGCCCAATTCGGGGACAATGAGCAGTTCTTC
few - TRBJ2-1 TRBV29-1 CSVEASPQNEQFF TGCAGCGTTGAAGCGTCCCCGCAGAATGAGCAGTTCTTC
few - TRBJ2-1 TRBV21-1 CASSPNASGQAPYIFNEQFF TGTGCCAGCAGCCCTAACGCGTCAGGACAGGCCCCCTACATCTTCAATGAGCAGTTCTTC
- TRBD1 TRBJ1-2 TRBV10-3 CAISDQDRGDGYTF TGTGCCATCAGTGATCAGGACAGGGGGGATGGCTACACCTTC
many - TRBJ2-5 TRBV5-6 CASSLGWGRQRAQYF TGTGCCAGCAGCTTGGGGTGGGGGCGTCAACGAGCCCAGTACTTC
once - TRBJ2-5 TRBV25-1 CASSDGGWTQYF TGTGCCAGCAGTGACGGAGGGTGGACCCAGTACTTC
once - TRBJ2-7 TRBV7-9 CASSRPRDASEYEQYF TGTGCCAGCAGCCGCCCCCGGGACGCATCAGAATACGAGCAGTACTTC
- TRBD1 TRBJ1-1 TRBV11-3 CASSWTGGDTEAFF TGTGCCAGCAGCTGGACAGGGGGAGACACTGAAGCTTTCTTT